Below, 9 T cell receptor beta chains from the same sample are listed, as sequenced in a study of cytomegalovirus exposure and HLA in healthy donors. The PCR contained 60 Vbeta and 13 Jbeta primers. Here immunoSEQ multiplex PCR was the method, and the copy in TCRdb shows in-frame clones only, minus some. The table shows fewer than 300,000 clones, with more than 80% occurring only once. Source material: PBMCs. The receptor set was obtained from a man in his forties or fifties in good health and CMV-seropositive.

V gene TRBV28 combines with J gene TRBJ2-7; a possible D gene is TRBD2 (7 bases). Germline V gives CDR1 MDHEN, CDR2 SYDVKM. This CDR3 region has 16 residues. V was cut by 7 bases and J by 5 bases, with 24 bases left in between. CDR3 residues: CASTEWGLNGGHEQYF. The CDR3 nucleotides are TGTGCCAGCACCGAATGGGGTCTTAACGGGGGGCACGAGCAGTACTTC.

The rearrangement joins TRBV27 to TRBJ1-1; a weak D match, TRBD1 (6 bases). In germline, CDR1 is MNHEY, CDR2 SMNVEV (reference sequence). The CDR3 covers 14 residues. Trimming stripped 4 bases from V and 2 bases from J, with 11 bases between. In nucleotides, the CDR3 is TGTGCCAGCAGTTCTTGGGACACCAACACTGAAGCTTTCTTT. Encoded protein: CASSSWDTNTEAFF.

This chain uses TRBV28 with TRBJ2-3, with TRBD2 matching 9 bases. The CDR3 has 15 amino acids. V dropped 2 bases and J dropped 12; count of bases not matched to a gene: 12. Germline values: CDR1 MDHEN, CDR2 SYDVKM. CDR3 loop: CASSLGAGGRSYQYF. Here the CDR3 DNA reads TGTGCCAGCAGTTTAGGGGCGGGAGGGAGATCGTACCAGTATTTT.

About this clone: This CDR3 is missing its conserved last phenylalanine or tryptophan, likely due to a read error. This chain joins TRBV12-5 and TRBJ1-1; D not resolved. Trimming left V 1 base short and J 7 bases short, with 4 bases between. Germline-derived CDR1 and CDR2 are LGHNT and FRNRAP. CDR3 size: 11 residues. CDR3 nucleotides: TGTGCTAGTGGTTTGGACGGTGAAGCTTTCCTT. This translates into CASGLDGEAFL.

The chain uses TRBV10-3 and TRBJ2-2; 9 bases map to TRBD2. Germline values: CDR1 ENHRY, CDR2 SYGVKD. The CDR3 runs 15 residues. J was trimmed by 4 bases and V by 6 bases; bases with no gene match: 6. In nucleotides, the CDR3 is TGTGCCATCAGCGGGCTAGCGGGATTCACCGGGGAGCTGTTTTTT. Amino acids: CAISGLAGFTGELFF.

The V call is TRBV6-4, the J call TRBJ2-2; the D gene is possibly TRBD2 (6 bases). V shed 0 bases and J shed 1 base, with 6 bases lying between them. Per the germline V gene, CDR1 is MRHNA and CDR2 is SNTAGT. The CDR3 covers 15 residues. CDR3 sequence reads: CASSDSRENTGELFF. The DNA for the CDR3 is TGTGCCAGCAGTGACTCGCGGGAGAACACCGGGGAGCTGTTTTTT.

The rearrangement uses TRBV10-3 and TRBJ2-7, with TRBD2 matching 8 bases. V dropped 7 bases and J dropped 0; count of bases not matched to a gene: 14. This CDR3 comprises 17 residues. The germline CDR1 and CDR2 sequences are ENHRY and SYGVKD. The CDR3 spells CAITDGQRESLSYEQYF. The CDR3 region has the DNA TGTGCCATCACCGACGGCCAGCGGGAGTCTCTCTCCTACGAGCAGTACTTC.

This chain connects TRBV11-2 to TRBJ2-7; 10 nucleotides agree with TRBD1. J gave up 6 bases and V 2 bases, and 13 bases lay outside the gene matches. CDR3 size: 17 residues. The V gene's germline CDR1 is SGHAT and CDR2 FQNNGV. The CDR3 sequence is CASSLTTGTGDLGEQYF. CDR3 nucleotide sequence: TGTGCCAGCAGCTTAACTACCGGGACAGGGGATTTGGGCGAGCAGTACTTC.

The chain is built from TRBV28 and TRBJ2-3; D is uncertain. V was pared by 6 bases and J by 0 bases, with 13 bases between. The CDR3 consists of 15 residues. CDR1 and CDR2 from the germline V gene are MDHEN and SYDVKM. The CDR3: CASSSLLGSTDTQYF. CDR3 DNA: TGTGCCAGCAGCTCACTCCTAGGAAGCACAGATACGCAGTATTTT.